Below are 26 T cell receptor beta chains sequenced from a single sample in a study of tumor and adjacent non-tumor tissue in lung cancer (dated by TCRdb to the late 2010s). Libraries were built with multiplex PCR. For sequencing, an Illumina HiSeq 2500 was employed. TCRbeta libraries were constructed through three rounds of nested PCR with primers (Table S4) according to protocols modified from ARM-PCR. The public reads were run again by TCRdb, first through fastp at Q25 and then through MiXCR, and only productive beta chains were kept. CDR3 protein duplicates are merged, each entry listing the most common genes and DNA. The sample yields approximately 110,000 distinct CDR3 sequences; roughly 80% were counted once. In total, the top ten clones hold about 40% of the sample. Bulk unsorted tissue served as the source for RNA extraction, and RNA quality was assessed using a NanoDrop ND-1000 and an Agilent 2100.

Sample: lung tumor tissue. The source of these receptors is a woman aged 60-70 years with non-small cell lung cancer.

Concerning this clonotype itself: A read error may account for a junction end that differs from germline. V and J are TRBV11-1 and TRBJ2-2; 9 nucleotides line up with TRBD2. In germline, CDR1 is SGHAT, CDR2 FQDESV (reference sequence). The CDR3 covers 17 residues. The CDR3 region has the DNA TGTACCAGCAGCCCGCGAATAGCGGGAGAATCCACCGGGGAGCTCTTTTTT. Amino acids: CTSSPRIAGESTGELFF.

Remarks on this clonotype: The junction departs from germline at one end; a sequencing error may be responsible. This chain links TRBV10-3 with TRBJ2-6; 9 bases match TRBD1. The CDR3 contains 17 residues. Germline V lookup: CDR1 ENHRY, CDR2 SYGVKD. For the CDR3, the DNA is TGTACCATCAGTCAAGGACAGGGGAACACTGGGGCCAACGTCCTGACTTTC. It codes for CTISQGQGNTGANVLTF.

Of note for this clonotype: Germline and junction disagree at one end, which may indicate a read error. CDR3 bases: TGTGCCAGCAGTTCTCAGGGGGCTAACACCGGGCAGCTGTTTTTT. Its protein is CASSSQGANTGQLFF. This rearrangement joins TRBV6-2 or TRBV6-3 to TRBJ2-2, with 8 bases matching TRBD1. Germline V gene lookup returns CDR1 MNHEY and CDR2 SVGEGT. CDR3 length equals 15 residues.

V is TRBV20-1 and J is TRBJ1-1; TRBD1 aligns across 7 bases. V lost 5 bases, J lost 13 bases, and 19 bases stayed unmatched. The V gene's germline CDR1 is DFQATT and CDR2 SNEGSKA (reference sequence). The CDR3 extends over 14 amino acids. The DNA of the CDR3 is TGCAGTGCTCTAGGGGGCGGGGGGAACACTGAACTTTTCTTT. It codes for CSALGGGGNTELFF.

Comments on this clonotype: Given the absence of the conserved phenylalanine or tryptophan at the CDR3 end, a read error is likely. J is TRBJ2-5 and V is TRBV5-1; the match to TRBD1 covers 7 bases. CDR1 is SGHRS, CDR2 YFSETQ, per germline. The CDR3 has 15 amino acids. Germline trimming cut 1 base from V and 4 bases from J; bases unmatched to any gene: 7. CDR3 loop: CASSLNSGGGETQYL. As DNA, the CDR3 is TGCGCCAGCAGCTTGAATTCAGGGGGTGGAGAGACCCAGTACCTC.

As to this clonotype: This sequence may be a read error, since a much larger clone differs from it by one base. The CDR3 sequence: CSVGTRNTIYF. The CDR3 DNA is TGCAGCGTTGGAACTAGAAACACCATATATTTT. The J gene is TRBJ1-3, the V gene TRBV29-1; D remains unclear. Germline CDR1 SQVTM, CDR2 ANQGSEA. Trimming cost V 4 bases and J 5 bases, with 6 bases left between them. The CDR3 runs to 11 residues.

The chain combines TRBV24-1 with TRBJ2-1; D not certain. V was shortened by 3 bases and J by 6 bases, with 17 bases between the two germline ends. This CDR3 has 16 amino acids. Germline assignment: CDR1 KGHDR and CDR2 SFDVKD. CDR3 residues: CATSDHQLLGGNEQFF. The CDR3 DNA follows: TGTGCCACCAGTGATCATCAGCTTTTGGGCGGCAATGAGCAGTTCTTC.

Worth noting for this clonotype: At one end, the junction sequence differs from germline, possibly due to a read error. The chain employs TRBV11-3 and TRBJ2-1, with 8 nucleotides matching TRBD2. In germline, CDR1 is SGHNT, CDR2 YENEEA. This CDR3 contains 17 residues. The CDR3 protein is CSSSLELTSVGQNEQFF. The CDR3 DNA reads TGTTCCAGCAGCTTAGAGTTGACTAGCGTGGGCCAAAATGAGCAGTTCTTC.

In regard to this clonotype: This may be a read error: a much more frequent sequence differs by one nucleotide. The chain recombines TRBV6-2 or TRBV6-3 with TRBJ2-1; D gene ambiguous. The CDR3 runs to 12 residues. The V end lost 4 bases, the J end lost 6 bases, and 7 bases lay between the germline ends. Germline V lookup: CDR1 MNHEY, CDR2 SVGEGT. CDR3 sequence (DNA): TGTGCCAGCAGTTTCAAGGCCAATGAGCAGTTCTTC. This sequence encodes CASSFKANEQFF.

The rearrangement uses TRBV12-3 or TRBV12-4 and TRBJ1-2; weak D call: TRBD1 (5 bases). The CDR3 totals 13 residues. The germline V and J ends were trimmed by 3 bases and 7 bases, with 12 bases remaining between them. The CDR3 here is CASSFWGERGYTF. In nucleotides, the CDR3 is TGTGCCAGCAGTTTTTGGGGGGAACGTGGCTACACCTTC.

This clonotype was seen a handful of times. The V and J genes are TRBV2 and TRBJ2-5; a possible D gene is TRBD1 (5 bases). Per germline, CDR1 SNHLY and CDR2 FYNNEI. There are 12 residues in the CDR3. V lost 7 bases and J lost 5, with 11 bases in between. The CDR3 sequence: CASKGQGETQYF. The CDR3, as DNA: TGTGCCAGCAAGGGGCAGGGTGAGACCCAGTACTTC.

Comments on this clonotype: One junction end does not reproduce the germline sequence, and a read error may be involved. The rearrangement joins TRBV11-1 to TRBJ2-7; D tentatively fits TRBD1 or TRBD2 (6 bases each). Germline V gene data show CDR1 as SGHAT and CDR2 as FQDESV (reference sequence). This CDR3 spans 15 amino acids. For the CDR3, the DNA is TGTGCCAGCAGCCGGGACCGGGGGCACTCCTTCGAGCAGTACTTC. This gives the protein CASSRDRGHSFEQYF.

This clonotype has a handful of counts. J is TRBJ2-5 and V is TRBV15; D ambiguous. V was pared by 6 bases and J by 4 bases, with 21 bases between. Germline-derived CDR1 and CDR2 are LNHNV and YYDKDF (reference sequence). The CDR3 consists of 16 residues. The CDR3 loop is CATSSEGMVRGETQYF. Here the CDR3 DNA reads TGTGCCACCAGTAGTGAAGGGATGGTACGTGGAGAGACCCAGTACTTC.

Remarks on this clonotype: A much larger clone lies one base from this, so it may be a read error. The conserved closing phenylalanine or tryptophan is absent in this CDR3, likely reflecting a read error. The J gene is TRBJ1-2, the V gene TRBV4-1, with D uncertain. Germline CDR1 is MGHRA and CDR2 is YSYEKL. CDR3 length: 15 amino acids. The ends were cut back, 4 bases at V and 2 bases at J, with 14 bases in the middle. In DNA form, the CDR3 reads TGCGCCAGCAGCCTAGGCCTTAATATGAACTATGGCTACACCTTA. This codes for CASSLGLNMNYGYTL.

With regard to this clonotype: A junction end diverges from the germline sequence, so it may reflect a read error. J is TRBJ2-1 and V is TRBV4-2; TRBD2 matches 12 bases. The germline CDR1 and CDR2 sequences are LGHNA and YNFKEQ. This CDR3 is built from 16 residues. The DNA of the CDR3 is TGTGCCAGCAGTCAAGCAGGACTAGCGGGAAACTATGAGCAGTTCTTC. Translated, it gives CASSQAGLAGNYEQFF.

The count of this clonotype is one. The CDR3 carries no conserved terminal phenylalanine or tryptophan, so it likely arises from a read error. The DNA is left out, because the CDR3 cannot be placed on it with certainty; the CDR3 is given as TCRdb lists it. The rearrangement links TRBV4-3 to TRBJ2-3; TRBD1, the table's D call, was not compared with the DNA. From its first to its last residue, the CDR3 has 16 amino acids. Looked up from germline, CDR1 is LGHNA and CDR2 is YSLEER. The CDR3 reads CASSQGGGPHTDTQDL.

A note on this clonotype: The CDR3 carries no conserved terminal phenylalanine or tryptophan, so it likely arises from a read error. This sequence joins TRBV11-1 and TRBJ1-1; no clear D. Germline-derived CDR1 and CDR2 are SGHAT and FQDESV (reference sequence). The CDR3 contains 16 residues. The CDR3 coding sequence is TGTGCCAACAGCTTATCGGCGGGATTATTGAACACTGAAGCTTTCTCT. This encodes CANSLSAGLLNTEAFS.

V and J are TRBV4-3 and TRBJ2-7, with 10 bases fitting TRBD1. Germline loops: CDR1 LGHNA, CDR2 YSLEER. Unmatched junction bases numbered 21, after V lost 9 bases and J lost 7 bases. This CDR3 comprises 17 residues. The CDR3 region is CASSGRIPGQGTGEQYF. The DNA of the CDR3 is TGCGCCAGTAGCGGACGCATTCCGGGACAGGGGACCGGTGAGCAGTACTTC.

Note on this clonotype: A junction boundary mismatches the germline segment, possibly from a read error. The gene calls are TRBV28 and TRBJ1-6; 8 nucleotides agree with TRBD1. CDR3 size: 15 residues. The germline V gene has CDR1 MDHEN and CDR2 SYDVKM. CDR3 nucleotide sequence: TGTGCCAGCTACCCAACAGGGGGATTGAATTCACACCTCCACTTT. Amino acid sequence: CASYPTGGLNSHLHF.

Concerning this clonotype: One junction end disagrees with the germline gene, perhaps due to a read error. The V gene is TRBV11-2, the J gene TRBJ2-7; TRBD2 agrees at 14 bases. Germline values: CDR1 SGHAT, CDR2 FQNNGV. The CDR3 contains 16 residues. The CDR3 protein is CTSSLTSGGAYYEEYF. In DNA form, the CDR3 reads TGTACCAGCAGCTTGACTAGCGGGGGGGCCTACTACGAGGAGTACTTC. The variable domain in full, with the rest retrieved from reference TRBV11-2 and TRBJ2-7, is EAGVAQSPRYKIIEKRQSVAFWCNPISGHATLYWYQQILGQGPKLLIQFQNNGVVDDSQLPKDRFSAERLKGVDSTLKIQPAKLEDSAVYLCTSSLTSGGAYYEEYFGPGTRLTVT.

This clonotype was counted at least ten times. This chain joins TRBV4-1 and TRBJ1-5; D is unclear. The CDR3 is 13 residues long. V lost 1 base, J lost 7 bases, and 8 bases lay in between. Germline assignment: CDR1 MGHRA and CDR2 YSYEKL. CDR3 protein: CASSQVAHQPQHF. In DNA form, the CDR3 reads TGCGCCAGCAGCCAAGTTGCCCACCAGCCCCAGCATTTT.

The table lists this clonotype with many counts. The chain employs TRBV4-3 and TRBJ1-5; maybe TRBD1 (6 bases). The CDR3 is made up of 14 amino acids. Trimming removed 0 bases at V and 5 bases at J, with 8 bases between. Germline CDR1 is LGHNA and CDR2 is YSLEER. DNA for the CDR3: TGCGCCAGCAGCCAAGACAGGGGTTATCAGCCCCAGCATTTT. Translated, it gives CASSQDRGYQPQHF.

J is TRBJ2-2 and V is TRBV12-3 or TRBV12-4; 8 positions match TRBD2. CDR3 length: 15 amino acids. V lost 2 bases to trimming and J lost 8 bases; unmatched junction nucleotides: 7. The CDR3 spells CASSLIPGGKGELFF. CDR3 nucleotide sequence: TGTGCCAGCAGTTTAATTCCGGGAGGGAAGGGGGAGCTGTTTTTT.

About this clonotype: The CDR3 end shows no conserved phenylalanine or tryptophan, and so a read error is likely. The chain recombines TRBV11-3 with TRBJ2-5; D is tentatively TRBD1 or TRBD2 (5 bases each). This CDR3 is 15 amino acids long. The germline gives CDR1 SGHNT, CDR2 YENEEA. The CDR3 region is CASSLGWDPQETQYL. The CDR3, as DNA: TGTGCCAGCAGCTTAGGTTGGGACCCTCAAGAGACTCAGTACCTC.

The V call is TRBV20-1, the J call TRBJ2-1; 8 nucleotides align to TRBD1. V shed 8 bases and J 6 bases; nucleotides not matched to a gene: 12. The CDR3 runs 14 residues. CDR1 is DFQATT and CDR2 is SNEGSKA in the germline V gene (reference sequence). The CDR3, as DNA: TGCAGTACACAAGCACAGGGGGGATTCAATGAGCAGTTCTTC. It codes for CSTQAQGGFNEQFF.

About this clonotype: This may be a read error, as it is one base from a much larger clone. This chain connects TRBV28 to TRBJ1-5; D gene ambiguous. This CDR3 is 14 amino acids long. The germline V gene encodes CDR1 MDHEN and CDR2 SYDVKM. CDR3 DNA: TGTACCAGCATTACGGGAGGTCGGGTTCAGCCCCAGCATTTT. It yields the protein CTSITGGRVQPQHF.